The 7 T cell receptor beta chains below come from one sample, sequenced in a study of identifying expanded T cells in peripheral blood. Assay: immunoSEQ multiplex PCR; the TCRdb copy retains only in-frame clones and omits some. Among 95,000 to 100,000 clones listed, roughly nine tenths were seen once. Sequencing used blood. These receptor sequences come from a person aged 18 to 75 in good health.

This clone was counted a few times. Here the CDR3 reads CASSDRTGPYEQYF. The CDR3 DNA sequence: TGTGCCAGCAGTGACAGGACAGGCCCCTACGAGCAGTACTTC. The chain uses TRBV6-1 and TRBJ2-7, with TRBD1 matching over 7 bases. CDR3 size: 14 residues. Germline values: CDR1 MNHNS, CDR2 SASEGT. V shed 3 bases, J shed 2 bases, and the junction held 4 bases outside the gene matches.

The rearrangement links TRBV4-1 to TRBJ1-5; TRBD1 matches at 8 bases. This CDR3 is built from 17 residues. With V trimmed by 4 bases and J by 5 bases, 13 bases remained unmatched. From germline, CDR1 is MGHRA and CDR2 YSYEKL. The CDR3 nucleotides are TGCGCCAGCAGCCTATTCCCCCCAGGACAGGGTTATCAGCCCCAGCATTTT. It yields the protein CASSLFPPGQGYQPQHF.

The chain recombines TRBV5-1 with TRBJ2-5; 7 nucleotides agree with TRBD1. The germline gives CDR1 SGHRS, CDR2 YFSETQ. With V trimmed by 9 bases and J by 4 bases, 12 bases remained unmatched. CDR3 length: 14 residues. CDR3 sequence (DNA): TGCGCCACCAAGCAGGGGGAAGGTGGAGAGACCCAGTACTTC. This encodes CATKQGEGGETQYF.

This chain connects TRBV9 to TRBJ2-1; D is possibly TRBD1 or TRBD2 (5 bases each). The CDR3 runs to 15 residues. V was clipped by 8 bases and J by 8 bases, with 23 bases between them. Germline CDR1 reads SGDLS; CDR2 reads YYNGEE. The CDR3 DNA sequence: TGTGCCAGACCGAAGGCAGAGGGCTTGGGGGATGAGCAGTTCTTC. Its translation is CARPKAEGLGDEQFF.

This sequence joins TRBV7-9 and TRBJ1-1, with 7 bases aligning to TRBD1. The germline V gene encodes CDR1 SEHNR and CDR2 FQNEAQ (reference sequence). The CDR3 loop spans 18 amino acids. The V and J ends lost 7 bases and 0 bases, in that order; junction bases with no gene match: 17. The CDR3 DNA is TGTGCCAGCATCCTATGGGCAGGGGGAGATGACATGAACACTGAAGCTTTCTTT. This translates into CASILWAGGDDMNTEAFF.

The J gene is TRBJ2-7, the V gene TRBV18, with TRBD2 identical over 7 bases. CDR1 is KGHSH, CDR2 LQKENI, per germline. The length of the CDR3 is 14 residues. The V gene end was trimmed by 3 bases and the J gene end by 0 bases; junction bases not matched to a gene: 2. CDR3 protein: CASSPQRGSYEQYF. Written as DNA, the CDR3 is TGTGCCAGCTCACCCCAGCGGGGCTCCTACGAGCAGTACTTC.

V and J are TRBV5-4 and TRBJ2-6; D perhaps matches TRBD1 (6 bases). This CDR3 contains 16 residues. The germline gives CDR1 SGHNT, CDR2 YYREEE (reference sequence). Deletions cut 2 bases from V and 0 bases from J, with 9 bases between. CDR3 DNA sequence: TGTGCCAGCAGCTTTGGACAGAGCTCTGGGGCCAACGTCCTGACTTTC. This gives the protein CASSFGQSSGANVLTF.